The 18 T cell receptor beta chains listed next were all sequenced from one sample in a study of T cells in Graves' hyperthyroidism and ophthalmopathy. RNA transcripts served as the template for amplifying TCR beta CDR3 regions. TCR CDR3 underwent first-round RT-PCR with the HTBI primer set. TCRdb re-called the multiplex PCR reads through MiXCR, storing one row per CDR3 protein. The table records hundreds of thousands of distinct CDR3 sequences, 16% of them present only once. The sample was blood. All receptors derive from a woman aged 40 to 50 with Graves' ophthalmopathy.

This clonotype was picked up one time. One base away lies a much larger clone, so this may be a sequencing read error. The rearrangement links TRBV5-1 to TRBJ2-7, with D unresolved. CDR3 length: 14 amino acids. The germline gives CDR1 SGHRS, CDR2 YFSETQ. Here the CDR3 DNA reads TGCGCCAGCAGCTTACAGACCGGCTCCCACGAGCAGTACTTC. Translated, it gives CASSLQTGSHEQYF.

This clonotype was seen ten or more times. CDR3 sequence: CASSLDRSRGNEQFF. CDR3 DNA sequence: TGCGCCAGCAGCTTGGACAGGTCTCGAGGCAATGAGCAGTTCTTC. The chain carries TRBV5-1 and TRBJ2-1; a possible D gene is TRBD1 (5 bases). Germline CDR1 is SGHRS and CDR2 is YFSETQ. The CDR3 loop spans 15 amino acids. Trimming pared 0 bases from V and 6 bases from J, leaving 13 bases between.

The chain has TRBV18 and TRBJ2-7; 9 bases fit TRBD2. J was trimmed by 5 bases and V by 6 bases; bases with no gene match: 11. The CDR3 has 15 amino acids. From germline, CDR1 is KGHSH and CDR2 LQKENI. CDR3 protein: CASSLAGAGGNEQYF. The CDR3 DNA is TGTGCCAGCTCTTTAGCGGGAGCCGGGGGTAACGAGCAGTACTTC.

In its sample, this clonotype was seen many times. The chain recombines TRBV2 with TRBJ1-4; 11 bases agree with TRBD1. Germline trimming cut 5 bases from V and 6 bases from J; bases unmatched to any gene: 5. Per the germline V gene, CDR1 is SNHLY and CDR2 is FYNNEI. The CDR3 is 15 amino acids. CDR3: CASSPGQGAYEKLFF. In nucleotides, the CDR3 is TGTGCCAGCAGTCCTGGACAGGGGGCGTATGAAAAACTGTTTTTT.

The chain uses TRBV4-1 and TRBJ1-6; D not resolved. Germline loops: CDR1 MGHRA, CDR2 YSYEKL. The CDR3 has 17 residues. Trimming removed 0 bases at V and 7 bases at J, with 16 bases between. CDR3 sequence (DNA): TGCGCCAGCAGCCAAGATATACAGCCTATCGGAAATTCACCCCTCCACTTT. Translated, it gives CASSQDIQPIGNSPLHF.

This clonotype was observed many times. The CDR3 sequence is CASSQHAQGYTEAFF. CDR3 nucleotide sequence: TGTGCCAGCAGTCAACATGCCCAGGGATACACTGAAGCTTTCTTT. This sequence joins TRBV2 and TRBJ1-1; D is possibly TRBD1 (5 bases). CDR3 length equals 15 residues. The V and J ends lost 5 bases and 3 bases respectively, with 16 bases between them. Germline V CDR1 and CDR2: SNHLY, FYNNEI. Full variable domain (missing parts from reference TRBV2 and TRBJ1-1): EPEVTQTPSHQVTQMGQEVILRCVPISNHLYFYWYRQILGQKVEFLVSFYNNEISEKSEIFDDQFSVERPDGSNFTLKIRSTKLEDSAMYFCASSQHAQGYTEAFFGQGTRLTVV.

The chain combines TRBV20-1 with TRBJ1-6, with 7 bases that match TRBD1. Trimming cost V 0 bases and J 9 bases; bases outside gene matches: 5. Germline values: CDR1 DFQATT, CDR2 SNEGSKA (reference sequence). The CDR3 has 14 amino acids. In nucleotides, the CDR3 is TGCAGTGCTAGAGATCGCGACAGGGTTTCACCCCTCCACTTT. This encodes CSARDRDRVSPLHF.

Notes on this clonotype: The junction departs from germline at one end; a sequencing error may be responsible. The chain couples TRBV24-1 to TRBJ2-3; perhaps TRBD2 as D (5 bases). CDR3 size: 15 residues. Germline assignment: CDR1 KGHDR and CDR2 SFDVKD. CDR3 sequence (DNA): TGTGCCACCAGTGACCCGGGATCGGTTTCAGATACGCGGTATTTT. It codes for CATSDPGSVSDTRYF.

This clonotype has ten or more counts. This chain links TRBV7-9 with TRBJ2-5; the D call may be TRBD1 or TRBD2 (6 bases each). Germline CDR1 SEHNR, CDR2 FQNEAQ (reference sequence). The CDR3 covers 15 residues. V lost 2 bases to trimming and J lost 5 bases, with 15 bases between them. The DNA for the CDR3 is TGTGCCAGCAGCTTACCACCGGGGGCCAACGAGACCCAGTACTTC. Translation: CASSLPPGANETQYF.

This clonotype was detected a few times. The gene calls are TRBV24-1 and TRBJ2-3, with D perhaps given as TRBD1 or TRBD2 (6 bases each). The CDR3 length is 23 residues. The germline V gene has CDR1 KGHDR and CDR2 SFDVKD. With 0 bases removed from V and 2 bases from J, the gap between germline ends came to 32 bases. The CDR3 DNA is TGTGCCACCAGTGATTTGCTAACCTATACCCGGGACTCGGAGCAGGGGACCACAGATACGCAGTATTTT. It translates to CATSDLLTYTRDSEQGTTDTQYF.

This clonotype has at least ten counts. CDR3 amino acids: CATSEGGQGQGNQPQHF. In nucleotides, the CDR3 is TGTGCCACCAGTGAGGGTGGCCAGGGGCAAGGCAATCAGCCCCAGCATTTT. The chain has TRBV24-1 and TRBJ1-5; possible D gene TRBD1, 6 bases. CDR3 length: 17 residues. V shed 4 bases and J shed 2 bases, with 17 bases lying between them. The germline V gene encodes CDR1 KGHDR and CDR2 SFDVKD.

This clonotype was counted at least ten times. This rearrangement joins TRBV6-1 to TRBJ2-7; D is unclear. Trimming pared 0 bases from V and 0 bases from J, leaving 9 bases between. Per the germline V gene, CDR1 is MNHNS and CDR2 is SASEGT. The CDR3 has 15 residues. CDR3 residues: CASSEAGRSSYEQYF. For the CDR3, the DNA is TGTGCCAGCAGTGAAGCTGGCAGAAGCTCCTACGAGCAGTACTTC.

This clonotype was detected ten times or more. V usage is TRBV12-3 or TRBV12-4 and J usage is TRBJ1-2; D unclear. The CDR3 covers 15 residues. V lost 1 base and J lost 7, with 16 bases in between. CDR3 sequence (DNA): TGTGCCAGCAGTTTAGGAGGATCAGGAGCTGGTGGCTACACCTTC. Its translation is CASSLGGSGAGGYTF.

The gene calls are TRBV2 and TRBJ2-1, with D possibly matching TRBD2 (6 bases). V lost 6 bases, J lost 4 bases, and 13 bases lay in between. This CDR3 spans 14 amino acids. Per germline, CDR1 SNHLY and CDR2 FYNNEI. CDR3 residues: CASRGTRGYNEQFF. DNA of the CDR3: TGTGCCAGCAGGGGGACCCGGGGGTACAATGAGCAGTTCTTC.

The chain couples TRBV20-1 to TRBJ1-2, with 8 nucleotides matching TRBD1. Germline V gene sequence: CDR1 DFQATT, CDR2 SNEGSKA (reference sequence). V shed 6 bases and J 8 bases; nucleotides not matched to a gene: 11. This CDR3 contains 13 residues. The CDR3 reads CSARGQGIYGYTF. The CDR3 region has the DNA TGCAGTGCCAGGGGGCAGGGGATTTACGGCTACACCTTC.

This clonotype has ten or more counts. V usage is TRBV20-1 and J usage is TRBJ1-4, with D unresolved. The CDR3 has 13 residues. V was pared by 1 base and J by 7 bases, with 10 bases between. Germline loops: CDR1 DFQATT, CDR2 SNEGSKA (reference sequence). The CDR3 DNA sequence: TGCAGTGCTAGAGCCGGGGAGGGTGAAAAACTGTTTTTT. This sequence encodes CSARAGEGEKLFF.

This clonotype appeared many times. V is TRBV28 and J is TRBJ1-5; no definite D call. The V gene's germline CDR1 is MDHEN and CDR2 SYDVKM. The CDR3 spans 14 residues. Trimming removed 3 bases from V and 5 bases from J, with 11 bases in between. The DNA of the CDR3 is TGTGCCAGCAGTTTTGGACTGGACTATCAGCCCCAGCATTTT. Protein product: CASSFGLDYQPQHF.

Details on this clonotype: Being one base from a much bigger clone, this may be a read error. The chain recombines TRBV2 with TRBJ2-5; 9 bases match TRBD1. The CDR3 consists of 14 residues. The germline gives CDR1 SNHLY, CDR2 FYNNEI. With 6 bases clipped from V and 9 bases from J, the junction kept 11 bases outside the gene matches. CDR3 sequence reads: CASSETGGVEAQYF. In DNA form, the CDR3 reads TGTGCCAGCAGCGAGACAGGGGGGGTGGAGGCCCAGTACTTC. The entire variable domain, with the rest obtained from reference TRBV2 and TRBJ2-5, is as follows: EPEVTQTPSHQVTQMGQEVILRCVPISNHLYFYWYRQILGQKVEFLVSFYNNEISEKSEIFDDQFSVERPDGSNFTLKIRSTKLEDSAMYFCASSETGGVEAQYFGPGTRLLVL.